Sequencing of this TCR beta chain was carried out in a study of cytomegalovirus exposure and HLA in healthy donors. Primers for the PCR totalled 60 Vbeta and 13 Jbeta. Data came from immunoSEQ multiplex PCR; TCRdb stores just in-frame clones and leaves some out. This sample carries around 130,000 clones, with roughly 2% going to the ten biggest clones. The trim removed 6 bases at V and 6 bases at J, leaving 8 bases unmatched. From germline, CDR1 is WSHSY and CDR2 SAAADI. The CDR3 has 14 amino acids. Remarks on this clone: Its antigen is undetermined.

Whole-study findings and limits: Most likely, a cluster of highly shared sequence variants arose as a sequencing artifact. The study put some 150 TCR beta chains on its list as cytomegalovirus-associated.

Sequencing was performed on PBMCs. The TCR originated in a woman aged 55 to 70 in good health and CMV-seronegative. The V call is TRBV10-2, the J call TRBJ2-7, with 10 bases matching TRBD1. CDR3 region: CASRETGGSGEQYF. The CDR3 DNA sequence: TGCGCCAGCAGGGAGACAGGGGGCAGCGGCGAGCAGTACTTC.